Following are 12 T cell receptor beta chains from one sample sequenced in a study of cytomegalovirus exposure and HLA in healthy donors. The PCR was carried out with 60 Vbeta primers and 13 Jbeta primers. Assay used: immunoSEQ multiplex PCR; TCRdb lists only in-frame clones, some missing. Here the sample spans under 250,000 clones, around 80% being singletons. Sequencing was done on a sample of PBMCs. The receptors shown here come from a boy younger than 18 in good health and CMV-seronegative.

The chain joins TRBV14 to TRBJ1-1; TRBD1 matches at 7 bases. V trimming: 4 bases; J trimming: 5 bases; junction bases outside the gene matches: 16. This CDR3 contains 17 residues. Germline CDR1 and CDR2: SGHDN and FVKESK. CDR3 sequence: CASSRPWRGRGRTEAFF. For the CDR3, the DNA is TGTGCCAGCAGCCGCCCATGGAGGGGGCGCGGAAGGACTGAAGCTTTCTTT.

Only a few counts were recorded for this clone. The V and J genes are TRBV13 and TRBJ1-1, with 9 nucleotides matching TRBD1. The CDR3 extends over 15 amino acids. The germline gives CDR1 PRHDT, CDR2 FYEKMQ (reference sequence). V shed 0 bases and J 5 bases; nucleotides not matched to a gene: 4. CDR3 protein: CASSLGQGAGTEAFF. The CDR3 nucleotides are TGTGCCAGCAGCTTAGGACAGGGGGCCGGTACTGAAGCTTTCTTT.

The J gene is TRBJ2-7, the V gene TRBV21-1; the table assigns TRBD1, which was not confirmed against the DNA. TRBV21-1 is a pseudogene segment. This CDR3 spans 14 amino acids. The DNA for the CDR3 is TGTGCCAGCTTTTCAAAGGGGGCTACCTACGAGCAGTACTTC. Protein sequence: CASFSKGATYEQYF.

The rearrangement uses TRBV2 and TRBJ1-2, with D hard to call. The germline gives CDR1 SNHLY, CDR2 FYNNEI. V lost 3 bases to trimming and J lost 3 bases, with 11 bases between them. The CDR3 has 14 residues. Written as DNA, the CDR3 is TGTGCCAGCAGTGAGGAGATTTCTGACTATGGCTACACCTTC. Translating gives CASSEEISDYGYTF.

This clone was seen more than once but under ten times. The CDR3 loop is CASSQGAGTGGRRDYGYTF. The CDR3 coding sequence is TGTGCCAGCAGCCAAGGGGCCGGGACAGGGGGAAGAAGGGACTATGGCTACACCTTC. This chain links TRBV14 with TRBJ1-2; 11 bases map to TRBD1. Germline V gene sequence: CDR1 SGHDN, CDR2 FVKESK. Losses at the gene ends were 1 base for V and 3 bases for J; bases not matched to a gene: 13. The CDR3 is 19 amino acids.

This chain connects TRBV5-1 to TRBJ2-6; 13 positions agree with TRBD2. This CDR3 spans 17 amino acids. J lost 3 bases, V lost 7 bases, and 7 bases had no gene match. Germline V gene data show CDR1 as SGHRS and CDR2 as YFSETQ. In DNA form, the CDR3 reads TGCGCCAGCTCGGGACTAGCGGGGCCGGGTGGGGCCAACGTCCTGACTTTC. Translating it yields CASSGLAGPGGANVLTF.

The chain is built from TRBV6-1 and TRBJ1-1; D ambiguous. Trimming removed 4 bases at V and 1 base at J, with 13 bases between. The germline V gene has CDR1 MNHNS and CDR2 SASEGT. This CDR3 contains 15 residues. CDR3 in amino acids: CASSALGRGNTEAFF. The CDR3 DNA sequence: TGTGCCAGCAGTGCGTTAGGGCGGGGGAACACTGAAGCTTTCTTT.

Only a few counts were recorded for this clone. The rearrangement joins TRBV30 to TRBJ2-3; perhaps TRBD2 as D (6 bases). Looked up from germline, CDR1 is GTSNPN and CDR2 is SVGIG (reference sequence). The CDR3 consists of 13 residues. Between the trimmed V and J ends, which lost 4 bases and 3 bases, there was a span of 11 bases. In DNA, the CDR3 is TGTGCCTGGACAACGGGAGTGACAGATACGCAGTATTTT. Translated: CAWTTGVTDTQYF.

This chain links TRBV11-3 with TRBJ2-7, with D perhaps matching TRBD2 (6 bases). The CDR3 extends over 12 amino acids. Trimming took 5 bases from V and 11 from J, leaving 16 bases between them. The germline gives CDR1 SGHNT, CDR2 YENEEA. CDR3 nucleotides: TGTGCCAGCAGCCTTAGCGGAGACACAAAGTACTTC. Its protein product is CASSLSGDTKYF.

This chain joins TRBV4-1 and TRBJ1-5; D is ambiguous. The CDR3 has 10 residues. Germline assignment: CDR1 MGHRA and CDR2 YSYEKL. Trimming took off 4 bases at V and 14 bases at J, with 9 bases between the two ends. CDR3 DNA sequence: TGCGCCAGCAGCCCTCGATCGGAGCATTTT. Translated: CASSPRSEHF.

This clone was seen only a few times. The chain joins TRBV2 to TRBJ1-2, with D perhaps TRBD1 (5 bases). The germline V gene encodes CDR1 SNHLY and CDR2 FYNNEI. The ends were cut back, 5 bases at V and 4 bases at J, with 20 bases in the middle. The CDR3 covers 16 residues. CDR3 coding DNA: TGTGCCAGCAGTTCCAATTACCAGGGCTTTGGCTATGGCTACACCTTC. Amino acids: CASSSNYQGFGYGYTF.

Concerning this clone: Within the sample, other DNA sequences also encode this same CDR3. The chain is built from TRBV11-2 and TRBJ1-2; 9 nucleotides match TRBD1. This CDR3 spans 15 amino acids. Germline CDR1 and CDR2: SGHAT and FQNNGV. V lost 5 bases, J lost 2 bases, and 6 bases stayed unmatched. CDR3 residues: CASSPLTGGNYGYTF. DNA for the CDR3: TGTGCCAGCAGCCCTTTGACAGGGGGAAACTATGGCTACACCTTC.